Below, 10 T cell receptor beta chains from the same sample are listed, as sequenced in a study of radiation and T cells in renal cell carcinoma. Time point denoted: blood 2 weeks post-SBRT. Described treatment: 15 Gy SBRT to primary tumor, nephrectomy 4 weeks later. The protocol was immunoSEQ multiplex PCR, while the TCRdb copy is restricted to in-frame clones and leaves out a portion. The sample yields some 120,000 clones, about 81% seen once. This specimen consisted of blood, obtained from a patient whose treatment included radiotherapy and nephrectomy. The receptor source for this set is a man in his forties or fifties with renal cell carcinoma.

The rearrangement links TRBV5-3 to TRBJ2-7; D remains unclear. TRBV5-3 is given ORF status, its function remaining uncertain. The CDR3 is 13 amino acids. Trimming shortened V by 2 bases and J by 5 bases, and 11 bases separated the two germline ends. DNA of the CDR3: TGTGCCAGAAGCTTATGGCGGATCGACGAGCAGTACTTC. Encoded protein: CARSLWRIDEQYF.

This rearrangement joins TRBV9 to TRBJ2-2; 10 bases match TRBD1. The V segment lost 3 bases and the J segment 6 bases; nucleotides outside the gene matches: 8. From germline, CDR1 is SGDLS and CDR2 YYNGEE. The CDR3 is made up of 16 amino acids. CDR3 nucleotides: TGTGCCAGCAGCGGGAAGGGACAGGGGTACTCCGGGGAGCTGTTTTTT. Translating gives CASSGKGQGYSGELFF.

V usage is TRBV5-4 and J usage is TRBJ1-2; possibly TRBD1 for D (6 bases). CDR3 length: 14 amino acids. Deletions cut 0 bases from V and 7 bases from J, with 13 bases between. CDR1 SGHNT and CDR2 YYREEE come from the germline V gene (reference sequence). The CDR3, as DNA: TGTGCCAGCAGCTTGGAGACAGGCTTTGGTGGCTACACCTTC. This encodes CASSLETGFGGYTF.

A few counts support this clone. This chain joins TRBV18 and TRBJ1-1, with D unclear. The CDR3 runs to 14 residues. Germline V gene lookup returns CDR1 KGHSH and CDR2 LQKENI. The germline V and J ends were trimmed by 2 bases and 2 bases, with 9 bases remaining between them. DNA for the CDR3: TGTGCCAGCTCACCAGATGAGGGAAACACTGAAGCTTTCTTT. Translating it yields CASSPDEGNTEAFF.

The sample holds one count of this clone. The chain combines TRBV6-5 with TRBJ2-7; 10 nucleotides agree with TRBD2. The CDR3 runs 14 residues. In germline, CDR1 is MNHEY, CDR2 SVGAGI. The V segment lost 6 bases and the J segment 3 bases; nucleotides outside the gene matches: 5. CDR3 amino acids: CASRGTSDHYEQYF. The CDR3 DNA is TGTGCCAGCAGAGGGACTAGCGATCACTACGAGCAGTACTTC.

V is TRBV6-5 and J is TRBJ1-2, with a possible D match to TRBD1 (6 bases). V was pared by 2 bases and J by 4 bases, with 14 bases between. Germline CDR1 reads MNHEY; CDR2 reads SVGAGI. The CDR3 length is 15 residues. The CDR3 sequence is CASSYGQGSTYGYTF. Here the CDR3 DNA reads TGTGCCAGCAGTTACGGGCAGGGGTCTACCTATGGCTACACCTTC.

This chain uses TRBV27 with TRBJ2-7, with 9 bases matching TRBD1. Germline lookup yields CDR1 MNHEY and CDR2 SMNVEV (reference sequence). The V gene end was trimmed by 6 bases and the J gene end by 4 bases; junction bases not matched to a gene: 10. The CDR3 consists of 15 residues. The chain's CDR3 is CASSAPGQGRYEQYF. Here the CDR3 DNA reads TGTGCCAGCAGCGCACCGGGACAGGGTCGATACGAGCAGTACTTC.

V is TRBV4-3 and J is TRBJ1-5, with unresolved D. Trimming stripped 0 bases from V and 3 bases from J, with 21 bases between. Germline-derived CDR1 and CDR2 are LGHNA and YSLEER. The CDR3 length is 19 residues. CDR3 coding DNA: TGCGCCAGCAGCCAAGATCGAAGCGGCAGCCCCTCAAACAATCAGCCCCAGCATTTT. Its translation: CASSQDRSGSPSNNQPQHF.

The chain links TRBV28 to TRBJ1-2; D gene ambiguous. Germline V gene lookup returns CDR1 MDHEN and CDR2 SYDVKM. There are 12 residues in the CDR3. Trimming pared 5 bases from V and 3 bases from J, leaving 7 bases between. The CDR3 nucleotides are TGTGCCAGCAGTGGCGAACACTATGGCTACACCTTC. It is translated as CASSGEHYGYTF.

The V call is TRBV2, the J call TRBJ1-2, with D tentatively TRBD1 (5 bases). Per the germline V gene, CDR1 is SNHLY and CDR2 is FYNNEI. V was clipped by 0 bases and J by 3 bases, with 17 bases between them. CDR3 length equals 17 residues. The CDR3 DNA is TGTGCCAGCAGTGAAGCCCCCGGATGGGGGACTTACTATGGCTACACCTTC. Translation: CASSEAPGWGTYYGYTF.